Shown below are 9 T cell receptor beta chains from a single sample sequenced in a study of shared clonotypes between healthy human individuals. Using immunoSEQ multiplex PCR, the repertoire was profiled, and TCRdb retains in-frame clones only, with some absent. The sample includes 950,000 to 1,100,000 clones, approximately 68% seen only once; the top ten take roughly 1.5%. Sequenced material: memory CD4+ T cells sorted from blood. Noted subset: CD45RA-negative fraction. These receptors originate from a man between 18 and 35 years old in good health.

Concerning this clone: This likely stems from a read error, as it lies one base from a far larger clone. CDR3 amino acids: CASSFSGNTEAFF. As DNA, the CDR3 is TGTGCCAGCAGTTTTTCAGGGAACACTGAAGCTTTCTTT. The chain recombines TRBV6-5 with TRBJ1-1, with D hard to call. The CDR3 length is 13 residues. V lost 4 bases and J 1 base, leaving 7 bases between the germline ends. CDR1 MNHEY and CDR2 SVGAGI come from the germline V gene.

This clone was observed a handful of times. The chain uses TRBV13 and TRBJ2-6; D unclear. The CDR3 spans 16 residues. Trimming left V 0 bases short and J 1 base short, with 7 bases between. Germline V gives CDR1 PRHDT, CDR2 FYEKMQ (reference sequence). For the CDR3, the DNA is TGTGCCAGCAGCTTAGGTGGCAGATCTGGGGCCAACGTCCTGACTTTC. Translating gives CASSLGGRSGANVLTF.

This chain joins TRBV2 and TRBJ1-1; TRBD1 matches at 7 bases. This CDR3 contains 17 residues. CDR1 is SNHLY and CDR2 is FYNNEI in the germline V gene. The ends lost 2 bases at V and 1 base at J; junction bases unmatched: 10. CDR3 nucleotides: TGTGCCAGCAGTGAACCCGTGTCCGGGACAGCGAACACTGAAGCTTTCTTT. This translates into CASSEPVSGTANTEAFF.

The gene calls are TRBV7-5 and TRBJ1-5. TRBV7-5 is tagged as a pseudogene. This CDR3 is built from 17 residues. CDR3 loop: CARSLNWTEASNQPQHF. The DNA of the CDR3 is TGTGCCAGAAGCTTAAACTGGACGGAGGCTAGCAATCAGCCCCAGCATTTT.

Only a few counts were recorded for this clone. The gene calls are TRBV7-2 and TRBJ2-1, with a tentative D call TRBD1 (6 bases). CDR1 and CDR2 from the germline V gene are SGHTA and FQGNSA. The CDR3 is 14 amino acids. Between the trimmed V and J ends, which lost 5 bases and 8 bases, there was a span of 16 bases. The CDR3 DNA sequence: TGTGCCAGCAGCCGAAGCGGACAGCACGATGAGCAGTTCTTC. This codes for CASSRSGQHDEQFF.

The rearrangement uses TRBV5-4 and TRBJ2-2, with no clear D. Trimming cost V 1 base and J 0 bases, with 7 bases left between them. Germline V gives CDR1 SGHNT, CDR2 YYREEE (reference sequence). CDR3 length: 15 residues. CDR3: CASSLPSSNTGELFF. CDR3 sequence (DNA): TGTGCCAGCAGCTTGCCCAGCTCGAACACCGGGGAGCTGTTTTTT. Based on the CDR3 plus reference TRBV5-4 and TRBJ2-2, the full variable domain is ETGVTQSPTHLIKTRGQQVTLRCSSQSGHNTVSWYQQALGQGPQFIFQYYREEENGRGNFPPRFSGLQFPNYSSELNVNALELDDSALYLCASSLPSSNTGELFFGEGSRLTVL.

This clone was seen at least ten times. Other DNA sequences from this sample encode an identical CDR3 as well. The rearrangement joins TRBV4-3 to TRBJ1-6; unclear D gene. The CDR3 loop spans 15 amino acids. Trimming took 1 base from V and 5 from J, leaving 9 bases between them. Germline V gives CDR1 LGHNA, CDR2 YSLEER. DNA for the CDR3: TGCGCCAGCAGCCAAGCGTCCGGGGATAATTCACCCCTCCACTTT. Its translation: CASSQASGDNSPLHF.

This chain links TRBV6-6 with TRBJ1-1, with 8 bases that match TRBD1. With 5 bases clipped from V and 1 base from J, the junction kept 6 bases outside the gene matches. Germline V CDR1 and CDR2: MNHNY, SVGAGI (reference sequence). The CDR3 totals 15 residues. Here the CDR3 reads CASSAGQAANTEAFF. The CDR3 nucleotides are TGTGCCAGCAGTGCGGGACAGGCTGCGAACACTGAAGCTTTCTTT.

The chain links TRBV4-1 to TRBJ2-5; 10 bases are shared with TRBD1. The germline CDR1 and CDR2 sequences are MGHRA and YSYEKL. The V segment lost 5 bases and the J segment 3 bases; nucleotides outside the gene matches: 6. The CDR3 length is 15 residues. The CDR3 DNA reads TGCGCCAGCAGCGACTTCGGGACAGGGGAAGAGACCCAGTACTTC. Protein: CASSDFGTGEETQYF.